The 24 T cell receptor beta chains below come from one sample, sequenced in a study of blood T cell repertoires in COVID-19. Data came from immunoSEQ multiplex PCR; TCRdb stores just in-frame clones and leaves some out. The table includes about 150,000 clones, more than 80% detected once. Sequencing used peripheral blood. Receptors originate from a man younger than 35 with COVID-19, enrolled during active disease.

The rearrangement links TRBV6-6 to TRBJ1-1, with TRBD1 identical over 7 bases. J lost 3 bases, V lost 7 bases, and 11 bases had no gene match. In germline, CDR1 is MNHNY, CDR2 SVGAGI (reference sequence). The CDR3 has 15 residues. This CDR3 is CASTETGLRYTEAFF. The CDR3 DNA follows: TGTGCCAGCACCGAGACAGGGCTGAGGTACACTGAAGCTTTCTTT.

The chain employs TRBV9 and TRBJ2-3; TRBD2 aligns across 12 bases. CDR3 size: 17 residues. CDR1 SGDLS and CDR2 YYNGEE come from the germline V gene. V lost 3 bases to trimming and J lost 5 bases; unmatched junction nucleotides: 10. In nucleotides, the CDR3 is TGTGCCAGCAGCGATGGAGGGGTGACTAGCGGGAGAGATACGCAGTATTTT. Protein sequence: CASSDGGVTSGRDTQYF.

The V and J genes are TRBV15 and TRBJ1-5; no clear D. Trimming shortened V by 5 bases and J by 0 bases, and 17 bases separated the two germline ends. The CDR3 length is 17 residues. Germline CDR1 LNHNV, CDR2 YYDKDF (reference sequence). The CDR3 DNA reads as TGTGCCACCAGCCCAGGCGCAGCTGAAAATAGCAATCAGCCCCAGCATTTT. It specifies CATSPGAAENSNQPQHF. Full variable domain (outside the CDR3, taken from reference TRBV15 and TRBJ1-5): DAMVIQNPRYQVTQFGKPVTLSCSQTLNHNVMYWYQQKSSQAPKLLFHYYDKDFNNEADTPDNFQSRRPNTSFCFLDIRSPGLGDTAMYLCATSPGAAENSNQPQHFGDGTRLSIL.

V usage is TRBV27 and J usage is TRBJ1-5, with 9 bases fitting TRBD1. Germline V gene data show CDR1 as MNHEY and CDR2 as SMNVEV (reference sequence). The CDR3 runs to 15 residues. J gave up 6 bases and V 3 bases, and 6 bases lay outside the gene matches. CDR3 sequence (DNA): TGTGCCAGCAGTTTTTCGGGACAGGGATTTCAGCCCCAGCATTTT. Protein product: CASSFSGQGFQPQHF.

DNA of the CDR3: TGTGCCAGCAACAGACTAGCGGGAGGGCCGAAGGAGCAGTACTTC. The encoded protein is CASNRLAGGPKEQYF. The genes are TRBV6-5 and TRBJ2-7, with 14 bases aligning to TRBD2. After removal of 7 bases from V and 7 bases from J, the junction contained 9 bases not matched to a gene. Germline CDR1 and CDR2: MNHEY and SVGAGI. The CDR3 length is 15 residues.

The rearrangement links TRBV7-6 to TRBJ2-1; D is ambiguous. Germline V gene sequence: CDR1 SGHVS, CDR2 FNYEAQ. The ends were cut back, 1 base at V and 9 bases at J, with 13 bases in the middle. This CDR3 spans 14 amino acids. The CDR3 sequence is CASSLGDSLTEQFF. As DNA, the CDR3 is TGTGCCAGCAGCTTAGGTGATAGCCTTACTGAGCAGTTCTTC.

The chain combines TRBV5-6 with TRBJ1-3; 9 nucleotides line up with TRBD1. The CDR3 sequence is 16 residues long. Germline CDR1 SGHDT, CDR2 YYEEEE. J lost 4 bases, V lost 4 bases, and 9 bases had no gene match. The CDR3 reads CASSRGTGFFGNTIYF. DNA for the CDR3: TGTGCCAGCAGCCGCGGGACAGGGTTCTTCGGAAACACCATATATTTT.

The CDR3 sequence: CASSYPDSAYEQYF. The CDR3, as DNA: TGTGCCAGCAGTTACCCCGACAGCGCCTACGAGCAGTACTTC. V is TRBV6-2 or TRBV6-3 and J is TRBJ2-7, with D possibly TRBD1 on 5 matching bases. Looked up from germline, CDR1 is MNHEY and CDR2 is SVGEGT. Trimming took off 2 bases at V and 2 bases at J, with 10 bases between the two ends. This CDR3 spans 14 amino acids.

The chain joins TRBV5-5 to TRBJ1-5; unclear D gene. This CDR3 spans 13 amino acids. CDR1 is SGHKS, CDR2 YYEKEE, per germline (reference sequence). The V gene lost 2 bases and the J gene lost 3 bases, with 6 bases spanning the gap. The CDR3 bases are TGTGCCAGCAGCTTAGCGTACAATCAGCCCCAGCATTTT. This encodes CASSLAYNQPQHF.

The rearrangement joins TRBV30 to TRBJ2-1; 9 bases are shared with TRBD2. CDR3 size: 15 residues. With V trimmed by 4 bases and J by 0 bases, 4 bases remained unmatched. The germline gives CDR1 GTSNPN, CDR2 SVGIG (reference sequence). The CDR3 DNA sequence: TGTGCCTGGACTAGCGGGACGAGCTCCTACAATGAGCAGTTCTTC. This sequence encodes CAWTSGTSSYNEQFF.

The chain joins TRBV11-2 to TRBJ1-3; 7 bases align to TRBD1. CDR3 length: 17 amino acids. Germline V lookup: CDR1 SGHAT, CDR2 FQNNGV. The V gene end was trimmed by 5 bases and the J gene end by 1 base; junction bases not matched to a gene: 11. The CDR3: CASSANGDRPSGNTIYF. Written as DNA, the CDR3 is TGTGCCAGCAGCGCAAATGGGGACAGACCGTCTGGAAACACCATATATTTT.

CDR3 in DNA: TGTGCCAGCAGCTCTCCTACGCGGGTTAGCGGGAGGGCCAAAGATACGCAGTATTTT. This translates into CASSSPTRVSGRAKDTQYF. V gene TRBV7-2 combines with J gene TRBJ2-3, with 11 bases identical to TRBD2. V trimming: 4 bases; J trimming: 5 bases; junction bases outside the gene matches: 17. The CDR3 extends over 19 amino acids. Per the germline V gene, CDR1 is SGHTA and CDR2 is FQGNSA.

This chain joins TRBV3-1 (or the pseudogene TRBV3-2) and TRBJ2-7; a possible D gene is TRBD2 (5 bases). The germline V and J ends were trimmed by 1 base and 6 bases, with 16 bases remaining between them. Germline V gene lookup returns CDR1 LGHDT and CDR2 YNNKEL (reference sequence). The CDR3 covers 15 residues. CDR3 bases: TGTGCCAGCAGCCAAGTTTGGTCCTCTCGGGGCGAGCAGTACTTC. Translated, it gives CASSQVWSSRGEQYF.

V and J are TRBV6-5 and TRBJ2-7; 8 bases map to TRBD2. The V gene's germline CDR1 is MNHEY and CDR2 SVGAGI. V lost 5 bases, J lost 2 bases, and 5 bases stayed unmatched. This CDR3 spans 14 amino acids. Here the CDR3 DNA reads TGTGCCAGCAGTCCCGGGGGGGTACCCTACGAGCAGTACTTC. Its protein is CASSPGGVPYEQYF.

The rearrangement uses TRBV6-2 or TRBV6-3 and TRBJ2-7; tentatively, D is TRBD1 (5 bases). V was trimmed by 2 bases and J by 3 bases, leaving 14 bases between them. The CDR3 has 15 amino acids. Germline-derived CDR1 and CDR2 are MNHEY and SVGEGT. The CDR3 DNA reads TGTGCCAGCAGTTACGACCCGACAGCGAGCTACGAGCAGTACTTC. It translates to CASSYDPTASYEQYF.

The chain recombines TRBV10-3 with TRBJ1-6, with 8 bases matching TRBD1. Germline V gene sequence: CDR1 ENHRY, CDR2 SYGVKD. With 5 bases clipped from V and 10 bases from J, the junction kept 7 bases outside the gene matches. The CDR3 is made up of 14 amino acids. The CDR3 reads CAISTGQGGSPLHF. As DNA, the CDR3 is TGTGCCATCAGTACCGGACAGGGTGGCTCACCCCTCCACTTT.

The chain combines TRBV5-1 with TRBJ2-1; 7 bases are a match to TRBD2. The V gene's germline CDR1 is SGHRS and CDR2 YFSETQ. CDR3 size: 15 residues. Trimming cost V 4 bases and J 7 bases; bases outside gene matches: 11. This CDR3 is CASSPVAGVENEQFF. The CDR3 DNA reads TGCGCCAGCAGCCCGGTTGCGGGAGTAGAAAATGAGCAGTTCTTC.

This clone is a singleton in its sample. J is TRBJ2-3 and V is TRBV5-1, with 12 bases matching TRBD2. Germline-derived CDR1 and CDR2 are SGHRS and YFSETQ. J gave up 0 bases and V 3 bases, and 2 bases lay outside the gene matches. This CDR3 is built from 16 residues. CDR3 DNA: TGCGCCAGCAGCTCGACTAGCGGGAGAAGCACAGATACGCAGTATTTT. Translating it yields CASSSTSGRSTDTQYF.

CDR3 sequence: CASSQGEGGYEQYF. CDR3 sequence (DNA): TGCGCCAGCAGCCAAGGGGAGGGGGGTTACGAGCAGTACTTC. The chain joins TRBV4-1 to TRBJ2-7; weak D call: TRBD2 (7 bases). V lost 1 base and J lost 4, with 11 bases in between. The germline V gene encodes CDR1 MGHRA and CDR2 YSYEKL. The CDR3 length is 14 residues.

The genes are TRBV5-4 and TRBJ2-7; 7 bases match TRBD2. Per the germline V gene, CDR1 is SGHNT and CDR2 is YYREEE (reference sequence). Trimming took 4 bases from V and 3 from J; bases not matched to a gene: 7. CDR3 length: 14 residues. The CDR3 bases are TGTGCCAGCAGCCGGGGACTATTACACTACGAGCAGTACTTC. Its protein product is CASSRGLLHYEQYF. The whole variable domain, remainder taken from reference TRBV5-4 and TRBJ2-7, is ETGVTQSPTHLIKTRGQQVTLRCSSQSGHNTVSWYQQALGQGPQFIFQYYREEENGRGNFPPRFSGLQFPNYSSELNVNALELDDSALYLCASSRGLLHYEQYFGPGTRLTVT.

This chain links TRBV11-2 with TRBJ2-2, with 9 bases lining up with TRBD1. Germline values: CDR1 SGHAT, CDR2 FQNNGV. This CDR3 has 17 residues. With V trimmed by 4 bases and J by 5 bases, 11 bases remained unmatched. The CDR3 DNA follows: TGTGCCAGCAGCTCACCAGTGGGACAGGGTTGGACCGGGGAGCTGTTTTTT. Protein sequence: CASSSPVGQGWTGELFF. The complete variable domain, with remaining parts taken from reference TRBV11-2 and TRBJ2-2, reads EAGVAQSPRYKIIEKRQSVAFWCNPISGHATLYWYQQILGQGPKLLIQFQNNGVVDDSQLPKDRFSAERLKGVDSTLKIQPAKLEDSAVYLCASSSPVGQGWTGELFFGEGSRLTVL.

The rearrangement uses TRBV5-6 and TRBJ1-1, with D possibly TRBD1 on 5 matching bases. The ends were cut back, 0 bases at V and 5 bases at J, with 11 bases in the middle. Germline V gene lookup returns CDR1 SGHDT and CDR2 YYEEEE. This CDR3 is 14 amino acids long. This CDR3 is CASSLVGRGTEAFF. The CDR3 nucleotides are TGTGCCAGCAGCTTGGTGGGGAGGGGTACTGAAGCTTTCTTT. Looking up the rest from reference TRBV5-6 and TRBJ1-1 gives the full variable domain: DAGVTQSPTHLIKTRGQQVTLRCSPKSGHDTVSWYQQALGQGPQFIFQYYEEEERQRGNFPDRFSGHQFPNYSSELNVNALLLGDSALYLCASSLVGRGTEAFFGQGTRLTVV.

The rearrangement uses TRBV6-2 or TRBV6-3 and TRBJ2-5, with D possibly TRBD2 on 6 matching bases. V was trimmed by 3 bases and J by 5 bases, leaving 19 bases between them. CDR1 and CDR2 from the germline V gene are MNHEY and SVGEGT. The CDR3 runs to 16 residues. The CDR3 reads CASSYPSLARLETQYF. The CDR3 bases are TGTGCCAGCAGTTATCCGTCCCTAGCGCGTTTGGAGACCCAGTACTTC.

This clone was found once. The chain recombines TRBV9 with TRBJ2-1; D uncertain. Deletions cut 4 bases from V and 6 bases from J, with 14 bases between. CDR1 is SGDLS and CDR2 is YYNGEE in the germline V gene. This CDR3 region has 14 residues. The CDR3 region is CASSRVFGPNEQFF. The CDR3 DNA follows: TGTGCCAGCAGCCGGGTCTTCGGCCCCAATGAGCAGTTCTTC.